This T cell receptor (beta chain) was observed in a study of identical twins. The germline CDR1 and CDR2 sequences are DFQATT and SNEGSKA (reference sequence). The V gene end was trimmed by 2 bases and the J gene end by 8 bases; junction bases not matched to a gene: 4. The CDR3 has 12 residues. A universal primer binding site was introduced by template switching. The final cDNA contained unique molecular identifiers. MiXCR, applied by TCRdb to the 5' RACE reads, yields one record per CDR3 protein. The sample lists about 240,000 distinct CDR3 sequences, about 10% occurring once. This clonotype was seen at least ten times. Its antigen is undetermined. The donors were all healthy and Caucasian. Whole-study results and caveats: Models, which agreed with sharing between unrelated individuals, nonetheless underestimated the out-of-frame TCR alpha sharing seen in monozygotic twins. Memory repertoires lacked the insertion deficit that abundant cord blood beta clonotypes showed.

The sample consisted of memory T cells sorted from blood. This receptor was taken from a man aged 50-59 years in good health. The chain carries TRBV20-1 and TRBJ2-3, with TRBD1 matching over 7 bases. The CDR3 DNA sequence: TGCAGTGCTAGACAGGGGGTGGGTACGCAGTATTTT. This codes for CSARQGVGTQYF.